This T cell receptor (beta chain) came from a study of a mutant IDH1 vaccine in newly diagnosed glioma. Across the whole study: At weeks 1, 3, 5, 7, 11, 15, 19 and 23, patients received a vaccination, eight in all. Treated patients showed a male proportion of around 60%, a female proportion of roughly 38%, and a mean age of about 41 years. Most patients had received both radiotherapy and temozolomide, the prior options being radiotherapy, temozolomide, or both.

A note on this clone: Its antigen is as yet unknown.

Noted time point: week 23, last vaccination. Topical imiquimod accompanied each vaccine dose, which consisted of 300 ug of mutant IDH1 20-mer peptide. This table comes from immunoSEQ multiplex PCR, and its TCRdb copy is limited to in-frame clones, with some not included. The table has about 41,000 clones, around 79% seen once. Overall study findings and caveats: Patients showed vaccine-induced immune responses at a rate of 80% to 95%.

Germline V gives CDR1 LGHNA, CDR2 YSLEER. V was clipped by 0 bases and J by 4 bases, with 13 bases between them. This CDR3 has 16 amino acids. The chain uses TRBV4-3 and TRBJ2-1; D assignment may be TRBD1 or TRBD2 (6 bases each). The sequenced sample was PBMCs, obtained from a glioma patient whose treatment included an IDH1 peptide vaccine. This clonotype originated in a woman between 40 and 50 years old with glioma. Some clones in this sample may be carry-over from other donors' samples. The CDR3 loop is CASSQDRGTVYNEQFF. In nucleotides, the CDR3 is TGCGCCAGCAGCCAAGATAGGGGGACTGTATACAATGAGCAGTTCTTC.